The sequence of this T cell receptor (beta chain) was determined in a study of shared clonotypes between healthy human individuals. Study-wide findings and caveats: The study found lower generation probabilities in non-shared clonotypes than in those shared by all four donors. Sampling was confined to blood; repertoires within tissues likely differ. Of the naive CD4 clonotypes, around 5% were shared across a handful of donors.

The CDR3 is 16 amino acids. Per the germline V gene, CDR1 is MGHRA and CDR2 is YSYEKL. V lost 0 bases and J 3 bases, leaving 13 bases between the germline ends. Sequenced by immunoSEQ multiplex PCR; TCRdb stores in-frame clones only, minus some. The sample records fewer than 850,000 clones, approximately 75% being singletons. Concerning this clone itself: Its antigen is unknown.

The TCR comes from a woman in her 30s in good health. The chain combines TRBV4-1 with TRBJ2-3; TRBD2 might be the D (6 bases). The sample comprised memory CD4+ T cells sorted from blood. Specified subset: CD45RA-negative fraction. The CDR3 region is CASSQERTSQTDTQYF. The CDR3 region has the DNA TGCGCCAGCAGCCAAGAGAGAACTAGCCAAACAGATACGCAGTATTTT.